Shown below are 29 T cell receptor beta chains from a single sample sequenced in a study of blood T cell repertoires in COVID-19. Method: immunoSEQ multiplex PCR; TCRdb's copy keeps in-frame clones and lacks some. Of 400,000 or so clones listed, approximately 90% were seen once; the top ten hold 0.7% to 1%. Sequenced material: peripheral blood. Every receptor here comes from a man aged 18 to 30 with COVID-19, enrolled during active disease.

The V gene is TRBV10-1, the J gene TRBJ2-1, with D possibly matching TRBD1 (5 bases). The V end lost 2 bases, the J end lost 0 bases, and 11 bases lay between the germline ends. Germline loops: CDR1 WNHNN, CDR2 SYGVQD (reference sequence). The CDR3 extends over 16 amino acids. CDR3 nucleotides: TGCGCCAGCAGTGAGCTTGGGGCTAGCTCCTACAATGAGCAGTTCTTC. It specifies CASSELGASSYNEQFF.

This chain joins TRBV5-6 and TRBJ1-1; 9 nucleotides agree with TRBD1. The CDR3 totals 11 residues. Germline lookup yields CDR1 SGHDT and CDR2 YYEEEE. V shed 8 bases and J 4 bases; nucleotides not matched to a gene: 0. The DNA of the CDR3 is TGTGCCAGGACAGGGGGCACTGAAGCTTTCTTT. This translates into CARTGGTEAFF.

This chain links TRBV27 with TRBJ1-5, with 12 positions matching TRBD1. CDR3 size: 16 residues. CDR1 is MNHEY and CDR2 is SMNVEV in the germline V gene (reference sequence). The trim removed 5 bases at V and 9 bases at J, leaving 11 bases unmatched. DNA for the CDR3: TGTGCCAGCAGTCCGTCCGGGACAGGGGGCCGTTCGCCCCAGCATTTT. Protein: CASSPSGTGGRSPQHF.

The CDR3 sequence: CATSDLDSRDGYTF. CDR3 DNA: TGTGCCACCAGTGATCTGGACAGTAGGGATGGCTACACCTTC. The V call is TRBV24-1, the J call TRBJ1-2, with D tentatively TRBD1 (6 bases). V lost 3 bases, J lost 6 bases, and 13 bases lay in between. CDR1 is KGHDR and CDR2 is SFDVKD in the germline V gene. CDR3 length: 14 amino acids.

This clone has only a few counts. J is TRBJ2-7 and V is TRBV11-2; TRBD2 might be the D (6 bases). The CDR3 runs to 15 residues. Trimming left V 0 bases short and J 2 bases short, with 11 bases between. Germline-derived CDR1 and CDR2 are SGHAT and FQNNGV. CDR3 nucleotides: TGTGCCAGCAGCTTAGAGGTCGCGGGGCCCTACGAGCAGTACTTC. This codes for CASSLEVAGPYEQYF.

Note on this clone: The same CDR3 arises from other DNA sequences in this sample as well. The chain couples TRBV7-9 to TRBJ2-1; D might be TRBD2 (6 bases). V was pared by 7 bases and J by 5 bases, with 9 bases between. The CDR3 consists of 12 residues. Per germline, CDR1 SEHNR and CDR2 FQNEAQ (reference sequence). CDR3 nucleotides: TGTGCCAGCACCCGCGGGGACAATGAGCAGTTCTTC. Encoded protein: CASTRGDNEQFF.

This sequence joins TRBV11-3 and TRBJ2-7; no firm D call. This CDR3 spans 14 amino acids. Germline V lookup: CDR1 SGHNT, CDR2 YENEEA. The V gene lost 4 bases and the J gene lost 2 bases, with 12 bases spanning the gap. In nucleotides, the CDR3 is TGTGCCAGCAGCTCAGGTGACCAACCCTACGAGCAGTACTTC. It is translated as CASSSGDQPYEQYF.

This clone was picked up one time. The rearrangement joins TRBV3-1 (or the pseudogene TRBV3-2) to TRBJ1-1; 7 bases agree with TRBD1. In germline, CDR1 is LGHDT, CDR2 YNNKEL (reference sequence). This CDR3 has 15 amino acids. The junction had 10 bases not matched to a gene; V was cut back by 6 bases and J by 3 bases. The CDR3: CASSPGNRGYTEAFF. The CDR3 DNA is TGTGCCAGCAGTCCAGGGAACAGGGGCTACACTGAAGCTTTCTTT.

This clone was seen just once. The chain carries TRBV7-8 and TRBJ2-7, with 7 bases identical to TRBD1. Germline CDR1 SGHVS, CDR2 FQNEAQ. The CDR3 loop spans 14 amino acids. V lost 1 base and J lost 4; bases outside the gene matches: 4. This CDR3 is CASSLVTGEYEQYF. DNA for the CDR3: TGTGCCAGCAGCTTAGTAACAGGGGAATACGAGCAGTACTTC.

The V gene is TRBV10-2, the J gene TRBJ2-7; TRBD2 matches at 12 bases. Germline CDR1 reads WSHSY; CDR2 reads SAAADI. The V segment lost 8 bases and the J segment 4 bases; nucleotides outside the gene matches: 3. The CDR3 extends over 13 amino acids. The CDR3 loop reads CASGTSGYYEQYF. The CDR3 nucleotides are TGCGCCAGCGGGACTAGCGGGTATTACGAGCAGTACTTC.

The chain links TRBV5-1 to TRBJ2-1; 14 bases match TRBD2. The ends lost 4 bases at V and 10 bases at J; junction bases unmatched: 10. The CDR3 length is 16 residues. Per the germline V gene, CDR1 is SGHRS and CDR2 is YFSETQ. DNA for the CDR3: TGCGCCAGCAGCCGGGCCGGGACTAGCGGGAGAGGGGAGCAGTTCTTC. Its translation is CASSRAGTSGRGEQFF.

This clone was seen a single time. This sequence joins TRBV14 and TRBJ1-2; perhaps TRBD1 as D (6 bases). The germline V and J ends were trimmed by 4 bases and 2 bases, with 8 bases remaining between them. The CDR3 is made up of 13 amino acids. Per the germline V gene, CDR1 is SGHDN and CDR2 is FVKESK. CDR3 loop: CASSLGQNYGYTF. The CDR3, as DNA: TGTGCCAGCAGCCTCGGACAGAACTATGGCTACACCTTC.

With regard to this clone: This CDR3 is also generated by other DNA sequences in the sample. The J gene is TRBJ2-1, the V gene TRBV6-5, with 8 nucleotides matching TRBD1. The CDR3 is 15 amino acids. The junction had 5 bases not matched to a gene; V was cut back by 6 bases and J by 1 base. CDR1 and CDR2 from the germline V gene are MNHEY and SVGAGI. This CDR3 is CASRPDRGSYNEQFF. CDR3 in DNA: TGTGCCAGCAGACCCGACAGGGGATCCTACAATGAGCAGTTCTTC.

V and J are TRBV30 and TRBJ2-1, with a tentative D call TRBD2 (5 bases). Germline loops: CDR1 GTSNPN, CDR2 SVGIG (reference sequence). The V gene lost 8 bases and the J gene lost 1 base, with 12 bases spanning the gap. This CDR3 is 13 amino acids long. CDR3 in amino acids: CARAVGSYNEQFF. DNA for the CDR3: TGTGCCAGAGCGGTGGGGTCCTACAATGAGCAGTTCTTC.

The chain couples TRBV28 to TRBJ2-7, with a possible D match to TRBD1 (5 bases). Germline lookup yields CDR1 MDHEN and CDR2 SYDVKM. V dropped 4 bases and J dropped 2 bases, with 12 bases sitting between them. CDR3 length: 14 residues. CDR3 protein: CASSYKWTPYEQYF. Here the CDR3 DNA reads TGTGCCAGCAGTTATAAGTGGACACCCTACGAGCAGTACTTC.

The CDR3 region has the DNA TGTGCCAGCAGCCAAGCAGATAACTATGGCTACACCTTC. This sequence encodes CASSQADNYGYTF. The rearrangement joins TRBV4-2 to TRBJ1-2; D unclear. V was trimmed by 1 base and J by 1 base, leaving 4 bases between them. This CDR3 is 13 amino acids long. CDR1 LGHNA and CDR2 YNFKEQ come from the germline V gene.

The genes are TRBV19 and TRBJ1-5; 8 bases align to TRBD1. The V gene's germline CDR1 is LNHDA and CDR2 SQIVND (reference sequence). The CDR3 sequence is 14 residues long. The ends lost 5 bases at V and 3 bases at J; junction bases unmatched: 3. The CDR3 protein is CASSPGGFNQPQHF. CDR3 bases: TGTGCCAGTAGTCCAGGGGGCTTCAATCAGCCCCAGCATTTT.

This chain links TRBV24-1 with TRBJ2-1; 10 nucleotides match TRBD1. The V segment lost 7 bases and the J segment 0 bases; nucleotides outside the gene matches: 5. Germline loops: CDR1 KGHDR, CDR2 SFDVKD. This CDR3 is built from 16 residues. The CDR3, as DNA: TGTGCCACCAGGGGGGACAGGGGAAGCTCCTACAATGAGCAGTTCTTC. This gives the protein CATRGDRGSSYNEQFF.

CDR3 in amino acids: CASRVSNTGELFF. The CDR3 DNA reads as TGTGCCAGCCGGGTTTCGAACACCGGGGAGCTGTTTTTT. This chain links TRBV6-6 with TRBJ2-2, with unresolved D. This CDR3 is built from 13 residues. Germline CDR1 and CDR2: MNHNY and SVGAGI (reference sequence). The V and J ends lost 8 bases and 0 bases respectively, with 7 bases between them.

The chain employs TRBV3-1 (or the pseudogene TRBV3-2) and TRBJ1-6, with D perhaps TRBD1 (6 bases). Germline-derived CDR1 and CDR2 are LGHDT and YNNKEL (reference sequence). V was clipped by 4 bases and J by 6 bases, with 10 bases between them. This CDR3 has 14 amino acids. This CDR3 reads CASSPRGFNSPLHF. DNA of the CDR3: TGTGCCAGCAGCCCAAGGGGGTTTAATTCACCCCTCCACTTT.

Comments on this clone: One end of the junction varies from germline; a read error may be responsible. This chain uses TRBV19 with TRBJ2-1; a possible D gene is TRBD2 (6 bases). The CDR3 has 13 amino acids. Per germline, CDR1 LNHDA and CDR2 SQIVND (reference sequence). CDR3 sequence reads: CASSTPFLEVAVF. The CDR3 DNA follows: TGTGCCAGTAGTACCCCCTTCCTAGAGGTAGCGGTCTTC.

CDR3 DNA sequence: TGTGCCAGCAGCCACAGGGTAAACTATGGCTACACCTTC. It yields the protein CASSHRVNYGYTF. This chain joins TRBV16 and TRBJ1-2, with D possibly TRBD1 on 5 matching bases. V was clipped by 3 bases and J by 2 bases, with 7 bases between them. CDR1 is KGHSY, CDR2 FQNENV, per germline. The CDR3 has 13 amino acids.

The V gene is TRBV2, the J gene TRBJ1-1; no firm D call. The germline V gene encodes CDR1 SNHLY and CDR2 FYNNEI. The CDR3 consists of 14 residues. V dropped 4 bases and J dropped 4 bases, with 13 bases sitting between them. This CDR3 reads CASSGEVLGTEAFF. Here the CDR3 DNA reads TGTGCCAGCAGTGGGGAAGTACTAGGCACTGAAGCTTTCTTT.

CDR3 in amino acids: CASRSERRQETQYF. The CDR3 nucleotides are TGTGCCAGCAGATCCGAGCGGAGACAAGAGACCCAGTACTTC. V usage is TRBV6-5 and J usage is TRBJ2-5; D is perhaps TRBD2 (5 bases). The CDR3 contains 14 residues. Between the trimmed V and J ends, which lost 6 bases and 2 bases, there was a span of 13 bases. The germline gives CDR1 MNHEY, CDR2 SVGAGI.

V is TRBV2 and J is TRBJ1-2, with 10 positions matching TRBD1. The CDR3 runs to 14 residues. Trimming removed 0 bases from V and 9 bases from J; junction bases left unmatched: 4. Germline CDR1 and CDR2: SNHLY and FYNNEI. DNA of the CDR3: TGTGCCAGCAGTGAAGCGGGGGACAGGGGAAGCTACACCTTC. Its translation is CASSEAGDRGSYTF.

The chain is built from TRBV19 and TRBJ1-3; possibly TRBD1 for D (5 bases). Germline CDR1 LNHDA, CDR2 SQIVND (reference sequence). The CDR3 is made up of 14 amino acids. Trimming left V 5 bases short and J 4 bases short, with 12 bases between. The CDR3 sequence is CASSSQVGGNTIYF. DNA for the CDR3: TGTGCCAGTAGTTCACAGGTGGGAGGAAACACCATATATTTT.

This chain joins TRBV10-3 and TRBJ1-1; D perhaps matches TRBD1 (6 bases). The CDR3 has 11 residues. Germline-derived CDR1 and CDR2 are ENHRY and SYGVKD. Trimming pared 5 bases from V and 8 bases from J, leaving 9 bases between. CDR3 DNA: TGTGCCATCAGTCAAGGGACAGAAGCTTTCTTT. As protein: CAISQGTEAFF.

A single count supports this clone. The CDR3 DNA sequence: TGTGCCAGCAGCTCGGCAGATACGCAGTATTTT. It yields the protein CASSSADTQYF. The chain employs TRBV7-6 and TRBJ2-3; D not resolved. Germline assignment: CDR1 SGHVS and CDR2 FNYEAQ. The CDR3 is made up of 11 amino acids. V was clipped by 4 bases and J by 4 bases, with 3 bases between them.

The V call is TRBV12-5, the J call TRBJ2-1, with D unresolved. V was trimmed by 10 bases and J by 5 bases, leaving 9 bases between them. The CDR3 extends over 11 amino acids. Per germline, CDR1 LGHNT and CDR2 FRNRAP. Here the CDR3 reads CAILQNNEQFF. DNA for the CDR3: TGTGCTATCCTCCAGAACAATGAGCAGTTCTTC. Filled out from reference TRBV12-5 and TRBJ2-1, the complete variable domain reads DARVTQTPRHKVTEMGQEVTMRCQPILGHNTVFWYRQTMMQGLELLAYFRNRAPLDDSGMPKDRFSAEMPDATLATLKIQPSEPRDSAVYFCAILQNNEQFFGPGTRLTVL.